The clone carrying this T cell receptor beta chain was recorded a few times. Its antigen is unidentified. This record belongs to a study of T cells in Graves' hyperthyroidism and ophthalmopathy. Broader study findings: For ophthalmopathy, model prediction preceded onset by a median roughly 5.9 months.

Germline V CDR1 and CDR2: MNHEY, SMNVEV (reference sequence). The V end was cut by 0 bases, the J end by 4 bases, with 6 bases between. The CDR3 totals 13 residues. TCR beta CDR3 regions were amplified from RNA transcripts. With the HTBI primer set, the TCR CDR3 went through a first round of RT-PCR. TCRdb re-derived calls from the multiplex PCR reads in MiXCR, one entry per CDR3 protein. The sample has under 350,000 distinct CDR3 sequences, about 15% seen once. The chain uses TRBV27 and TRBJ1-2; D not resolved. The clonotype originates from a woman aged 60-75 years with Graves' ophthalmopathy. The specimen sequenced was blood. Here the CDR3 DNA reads TGTGCCAGCAGTTTATCGGGGATCTATGGCTACACCTTC. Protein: CASSLSGIYGYTF.